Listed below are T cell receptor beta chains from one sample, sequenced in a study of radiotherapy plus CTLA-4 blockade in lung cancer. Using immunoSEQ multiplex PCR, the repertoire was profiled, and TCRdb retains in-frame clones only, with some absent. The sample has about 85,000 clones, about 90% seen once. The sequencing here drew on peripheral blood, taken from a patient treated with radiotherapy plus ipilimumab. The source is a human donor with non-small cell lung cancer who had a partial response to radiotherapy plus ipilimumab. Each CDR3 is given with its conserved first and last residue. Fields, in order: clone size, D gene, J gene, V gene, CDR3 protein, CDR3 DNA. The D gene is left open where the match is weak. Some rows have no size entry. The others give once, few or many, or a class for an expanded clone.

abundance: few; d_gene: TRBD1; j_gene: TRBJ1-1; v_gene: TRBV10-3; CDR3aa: CAISEFWTGANTEAFF; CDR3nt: TGTGCCATCAGTGAGTTTTGGACAGGGGCGAACACTGAAGCTTTCTTT
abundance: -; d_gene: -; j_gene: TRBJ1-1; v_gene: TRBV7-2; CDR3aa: CASSLAGARTEAFF; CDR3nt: TGTGCCAGCAGCTTAGCGGGGGCGCGCACTGAAGCTTTCTTT
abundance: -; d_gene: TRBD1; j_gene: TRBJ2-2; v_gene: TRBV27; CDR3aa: CASSFSTGGRTGELFF; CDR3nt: TGTGCCAGCAGTTTCTCGACAGGGGGCCGAACCGGGGAGCTGTTTTTT
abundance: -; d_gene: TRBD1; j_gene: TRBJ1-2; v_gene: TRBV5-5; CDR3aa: CASSPPGTGGLYGYTF; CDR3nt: TGTGCCAGCAGCCCCCCCGGGACAGGGGGCCTCTATGGCTACACCTTC
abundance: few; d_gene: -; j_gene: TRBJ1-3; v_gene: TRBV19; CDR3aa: CASRAGLLSGNTIYF; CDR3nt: TGTGCCAGTAGGGCGGGACTGCTCTCTGGAAACACCATATATTTT
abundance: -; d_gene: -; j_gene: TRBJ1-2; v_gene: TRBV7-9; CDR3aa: CASSPGEGLYGYTF; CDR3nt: TGTGCCAGCAGCCCAGGGGAGGGGCTCTATGGCTACACCTTC
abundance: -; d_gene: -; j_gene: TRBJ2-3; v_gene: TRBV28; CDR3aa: CATTRTGNRLTDTQYF; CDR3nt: TGTGCCACTACCAGGACGGGGAACCGGCTCACAGATACGCAGTATTTT
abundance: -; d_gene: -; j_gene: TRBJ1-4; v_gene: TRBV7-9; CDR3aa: CASSFSGSSANEKLFF; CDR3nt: TGTGCCAGCAGCTTTTCCGGGTCCAGCGCTAATGAAAAACTGTTTTTT
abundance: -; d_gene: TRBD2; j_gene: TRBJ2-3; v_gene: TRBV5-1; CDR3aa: CASSLKAGGTADTQYF; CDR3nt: TGCGCCAGCAGCTTAAAAGCGGGAGGCACGGCCGATACGCAGTATTTT
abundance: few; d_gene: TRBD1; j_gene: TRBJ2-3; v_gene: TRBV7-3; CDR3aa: CASSRTGPGDTQYF; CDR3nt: TGTGCCAGCAGCAGGACAGGGCCAGGTGATACGCAGTATTTT
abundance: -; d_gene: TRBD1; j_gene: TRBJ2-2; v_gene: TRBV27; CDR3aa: CASSGTGGAELFF; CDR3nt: TGTGCCAGCAGTGGGACAGGGGGTGCGGAGCTGTTTTTT
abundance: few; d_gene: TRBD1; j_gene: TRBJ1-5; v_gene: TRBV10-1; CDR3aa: CATSTGASNQPQHF; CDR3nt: TGCGCCACTTCGACAGGGGCGAGCAATCAGCCCCAGCATTTT
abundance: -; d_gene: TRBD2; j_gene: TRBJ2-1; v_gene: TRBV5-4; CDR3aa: CASSGGTSGRLRSNEQFF; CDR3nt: TGTGCCAGCAGCGGGGGAACTAGCGGGAGGCTTAGGAGCAATGAGCAGTTCTTC
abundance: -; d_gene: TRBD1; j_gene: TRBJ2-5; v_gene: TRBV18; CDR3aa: CASSPAPDRGRGVTQYF; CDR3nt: TGTGCCAGCTCACCGGCTCCGGACAGGGGGCGAGGAGTGACCCAGTACTTC
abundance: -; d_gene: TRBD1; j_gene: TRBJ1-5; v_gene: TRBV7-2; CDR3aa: CASSLRSGQGATQPQHF; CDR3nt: TGTGCCAGCAGCTTAAGGTCGGGACAGGGGGCCACTCAGCCCCAGCATTTT
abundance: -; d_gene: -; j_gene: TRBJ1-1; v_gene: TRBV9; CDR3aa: CASSVGRGNAEAFF; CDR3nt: TGTGCCAGCAGCGTAGGCAGGGGAAACGCTGAAGCTTTCTTT
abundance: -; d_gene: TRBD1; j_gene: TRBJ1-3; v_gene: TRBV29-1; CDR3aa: CSVGDRESFNTIYF; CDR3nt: TGCAGCGTTGGGGACAGGGAAAGTTTCAACACCATATATTTT
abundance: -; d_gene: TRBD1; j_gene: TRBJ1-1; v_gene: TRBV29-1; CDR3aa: CSARQGLDTEAFF; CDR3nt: TGCAGCGCCCGACAGGGACTCGACACTGAAGCTTTCTTT
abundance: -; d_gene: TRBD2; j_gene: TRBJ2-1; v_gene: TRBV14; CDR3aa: CASSRTWTSGTEQFF; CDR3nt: TGTGCCAGCAGCCGTACCTGGACTAGCGGGACTGAGCAGTTCTTC
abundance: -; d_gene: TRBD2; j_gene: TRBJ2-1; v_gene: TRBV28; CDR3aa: CASTASGSSSYNEQFF; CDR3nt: TGTGCCAGCACGGCTAGCGGATCGAGCTCCTACAATGAGCAGTTCTTC
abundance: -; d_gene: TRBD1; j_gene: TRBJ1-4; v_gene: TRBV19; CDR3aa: CASKSPGTGSEKLFF; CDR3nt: TGTGCCAGCAAATCTCCCGGGACAGGGAGTGAAAAACTGTTTTTT
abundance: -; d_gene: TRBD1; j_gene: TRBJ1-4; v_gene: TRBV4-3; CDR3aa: CASSQDRAAGGGGPRFF; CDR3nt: TGCGCCAGCAGCCAAGATAGGGCTGCAGGGGGCGGCGGCCCTCGGTTTTTT
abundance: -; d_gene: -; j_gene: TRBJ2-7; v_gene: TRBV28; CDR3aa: CASSLNRHSYEQYF; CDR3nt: TGTGCCAGCAGCCTGAATCGACACTCCTACGAGCAGTACTTC
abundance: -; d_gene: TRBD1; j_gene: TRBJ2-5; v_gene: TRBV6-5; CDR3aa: CASSSIGQGQETQYF; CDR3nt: TGTGCCAGCAGTTCAATTGGACAGGGCCAAGAGACCCAGTACTTC
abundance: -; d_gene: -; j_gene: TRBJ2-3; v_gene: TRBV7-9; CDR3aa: CASSLAQGGLLITDTQYF; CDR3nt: TGTGCCAGCAGCTTAGCGCAAGGGGGACTACTTATCACAGATACGCAGTATTTT
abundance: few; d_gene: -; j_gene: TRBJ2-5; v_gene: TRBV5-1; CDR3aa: CASSFLRGGPETQYF; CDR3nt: TGCGCCAGCAGCTTCCTTAGGGGGGGGCCGGAGACCCAGTACTTC
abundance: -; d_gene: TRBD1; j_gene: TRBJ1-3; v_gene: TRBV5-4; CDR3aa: CASSQKTGGDTIYF; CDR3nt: TGTGCCAGCAGCCAAAAGACAGGGGGAGACACCATATATTTT
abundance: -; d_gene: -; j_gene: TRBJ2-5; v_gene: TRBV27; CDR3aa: CASSPADVYGTQYF; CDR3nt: TGTGCCAGCAGTCCTGCGGATGTTTACGGGACCCAGTACTTC
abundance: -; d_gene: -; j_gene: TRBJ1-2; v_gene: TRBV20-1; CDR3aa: CSDRRGGYTF; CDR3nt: TGCAGTGATAGAAGAGGTGGCTACACCTTC
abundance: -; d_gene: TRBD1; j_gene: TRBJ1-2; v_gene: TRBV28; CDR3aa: CASSLGQGAYGYTF; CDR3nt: TGTGCCAGCAGTTTGGGTCAGGGGGCCTATGGCTACACCTTC
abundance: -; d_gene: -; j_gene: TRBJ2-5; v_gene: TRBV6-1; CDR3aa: CASSERTPGTQYF; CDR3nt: TGTGCCAGCAGTGAAAGAACTCCGGGGACCCAGTACTTC
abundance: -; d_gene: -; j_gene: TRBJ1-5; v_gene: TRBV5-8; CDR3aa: CASAPTDSNQPQHF; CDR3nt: TGTGCCAGCGCCCCGACAGATAGCAATCAGCCCCAGCATTTT
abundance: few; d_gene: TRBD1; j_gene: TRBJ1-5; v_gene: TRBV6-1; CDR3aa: CASSDAGGGNQPQHF; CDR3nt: TGTGCCAGCAGTGACGCAGGGGGCGGCAATCAGCCCCAGCATTTT
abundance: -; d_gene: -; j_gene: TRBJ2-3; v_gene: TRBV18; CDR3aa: CASSPGGRYTDTQYF; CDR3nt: TGTGCCAGCTCACCGGGAGGACGGTACACAGATACGCAGTATTTT
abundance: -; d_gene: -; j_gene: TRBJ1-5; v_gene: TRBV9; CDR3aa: CASSVAGVGPQHF; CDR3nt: TGTGCCAGCAGCGTAGCCGGGGTCGGGCCCCAGCATTTT
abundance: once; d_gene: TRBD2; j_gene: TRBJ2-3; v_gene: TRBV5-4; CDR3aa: CASSKGLAGVTDTQYF; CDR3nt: TGTGCCAGCAGCAAAGGACTAGCGGGGGTCACAGATACGCAGTATTTT
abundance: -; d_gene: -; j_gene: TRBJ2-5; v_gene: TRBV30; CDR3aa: CAWSVTRKETQYF; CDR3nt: TGTGCCTGGAGTGTGACTAGAAAAGAGACCCAGTACTTC
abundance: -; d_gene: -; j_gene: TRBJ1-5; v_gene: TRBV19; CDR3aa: CASSTAGGNQPQHF; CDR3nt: TGTGCCAGTAGTACCGCGGGGGGCAATCAGCCCCAGCATTTT
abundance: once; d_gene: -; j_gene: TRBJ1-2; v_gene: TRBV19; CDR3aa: CASSTPQKIYGYTF; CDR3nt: TGTGCCAGTAGTACGCCACAGAAAATCTATGGCTACACCTTC
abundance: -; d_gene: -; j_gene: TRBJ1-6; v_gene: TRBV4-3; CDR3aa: CASSQAQRGNSPLHF; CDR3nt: TGCGCCAGCAGCCAAGCACAAAGAGGGAATTCACCCCTCCACTTT
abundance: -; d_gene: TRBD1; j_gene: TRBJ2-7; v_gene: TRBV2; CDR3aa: CASSTGGSEQYF; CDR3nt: TGTGCCAGCAGTACAGGGGGGAGCGAGCAGTACTTC
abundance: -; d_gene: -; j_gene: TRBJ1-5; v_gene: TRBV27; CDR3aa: CASMEAGDNQPQHF; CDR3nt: TGTGCCAGCATGGAGGCGGGAGACAATCAGCCCCAGCATTTT
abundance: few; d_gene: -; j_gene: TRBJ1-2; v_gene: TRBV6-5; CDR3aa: CASSPAGYGYTF; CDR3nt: TGTGCCAGCAGTCCCGCCGGCTATGGCTACACCTTC
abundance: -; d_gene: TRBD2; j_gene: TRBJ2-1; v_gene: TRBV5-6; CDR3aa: CATSAGGPNEQFF; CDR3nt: TGTGCTACGAGTGCGGGAGGGCCAAATGAGCAGTTCTTC
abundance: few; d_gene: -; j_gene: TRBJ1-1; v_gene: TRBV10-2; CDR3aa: CASSEQRNTEAFF; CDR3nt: TGCGCCAGCAGTGAACAACGTAACACTGAAGCTTTCTTT
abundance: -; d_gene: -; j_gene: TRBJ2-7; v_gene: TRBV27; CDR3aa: CASRIAPGDYEQYF; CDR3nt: TGTGCCAGCAGAATAGCACCCGGGGACTACGAGCAGTACTTC